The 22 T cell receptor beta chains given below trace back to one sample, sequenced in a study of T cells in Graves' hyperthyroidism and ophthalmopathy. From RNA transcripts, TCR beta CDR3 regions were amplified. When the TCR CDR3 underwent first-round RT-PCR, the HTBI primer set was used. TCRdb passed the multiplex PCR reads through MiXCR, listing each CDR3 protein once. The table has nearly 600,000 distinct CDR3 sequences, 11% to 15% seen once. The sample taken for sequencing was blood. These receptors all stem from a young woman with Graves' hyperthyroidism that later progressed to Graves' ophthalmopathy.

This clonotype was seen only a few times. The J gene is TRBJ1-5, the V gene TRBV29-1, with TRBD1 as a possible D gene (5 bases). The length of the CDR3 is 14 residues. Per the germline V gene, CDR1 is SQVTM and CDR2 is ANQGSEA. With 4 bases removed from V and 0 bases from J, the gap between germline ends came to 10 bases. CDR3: CSVGGTLSNQPQHF. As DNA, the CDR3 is TGCAGCGTTGGGGGGACGCTTAGCAATCAGCCCCAGCATTTT.

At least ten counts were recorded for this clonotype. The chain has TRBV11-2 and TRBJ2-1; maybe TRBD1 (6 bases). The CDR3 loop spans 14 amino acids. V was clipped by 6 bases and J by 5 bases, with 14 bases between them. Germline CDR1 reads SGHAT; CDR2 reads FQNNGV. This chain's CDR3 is CASSSTGWNNEQFF. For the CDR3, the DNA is TGTGCCAGCAGTTCGACAGGATGGAACAATGAGCAGTTCTTC.

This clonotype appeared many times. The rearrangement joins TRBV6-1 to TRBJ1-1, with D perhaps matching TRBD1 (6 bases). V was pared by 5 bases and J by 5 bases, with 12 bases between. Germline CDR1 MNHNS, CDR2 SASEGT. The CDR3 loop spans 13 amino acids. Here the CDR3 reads CASSYGGGTEAFF. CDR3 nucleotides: TGTGCCAGCAGTTACGGAGGGGGGACTGAAGCTTTCTTT.

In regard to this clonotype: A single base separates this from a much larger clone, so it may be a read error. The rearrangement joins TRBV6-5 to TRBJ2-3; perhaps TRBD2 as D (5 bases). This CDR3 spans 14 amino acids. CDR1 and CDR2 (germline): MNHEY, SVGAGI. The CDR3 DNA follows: TGTGCCGGCAGTTGGAGTTCCACTAGGGATACGCAGTATTTT. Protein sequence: CAGSWSSTRDTQYF.

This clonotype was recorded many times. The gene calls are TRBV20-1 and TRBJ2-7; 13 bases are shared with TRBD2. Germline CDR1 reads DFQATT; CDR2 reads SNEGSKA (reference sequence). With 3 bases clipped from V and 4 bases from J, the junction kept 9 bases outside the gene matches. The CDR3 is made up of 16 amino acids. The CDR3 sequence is CSASRRLAGGTYEQYF. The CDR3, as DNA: TGCAGTGCTAGTCGTCGACTAGCGGGAGGAACTTACGAGCAGTACTTC.

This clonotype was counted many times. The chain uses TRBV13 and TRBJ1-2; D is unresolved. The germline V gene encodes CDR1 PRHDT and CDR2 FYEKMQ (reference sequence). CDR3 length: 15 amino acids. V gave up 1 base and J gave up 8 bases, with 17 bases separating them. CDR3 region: CASSLEGRYMMGYTF. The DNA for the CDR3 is TGTGCCAGCAGCTTAGAAGGGAGATATATGATGGGCTACACCTTC.

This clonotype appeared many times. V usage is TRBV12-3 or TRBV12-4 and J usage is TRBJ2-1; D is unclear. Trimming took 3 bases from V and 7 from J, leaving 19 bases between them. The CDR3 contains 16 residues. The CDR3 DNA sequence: TGTGCCAGCAGTTTCGCCGCGTGGGAAGTTCCTAATGAGCAGTTCTTC. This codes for CASSFAAWEVPNEQFF.

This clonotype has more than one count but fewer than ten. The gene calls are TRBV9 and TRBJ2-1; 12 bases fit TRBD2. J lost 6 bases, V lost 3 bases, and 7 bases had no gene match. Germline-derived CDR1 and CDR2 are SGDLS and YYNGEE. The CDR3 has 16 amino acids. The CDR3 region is CASSAGLAGLGNEQFF. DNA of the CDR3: TGTGCCAGCAGCGCAGGACTAGCGGGGCTGGGCAATGAGCAGTTCTTC. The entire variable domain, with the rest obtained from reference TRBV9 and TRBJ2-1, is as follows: DSGVTQTPKHLITATGQRVTLRCSPRSGDLSVYWYQQSLDQGLQFLIQYYNGEERAKGNILERFSAQQFPDLHSELNLSSLELGDSALYFCASSAGLAGLGNEQFFGPGTRLTVL.

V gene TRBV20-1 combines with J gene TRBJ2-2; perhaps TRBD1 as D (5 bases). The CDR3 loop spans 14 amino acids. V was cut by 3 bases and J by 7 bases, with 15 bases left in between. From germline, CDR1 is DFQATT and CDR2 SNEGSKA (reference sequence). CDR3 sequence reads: CSASKGMGGGELFF. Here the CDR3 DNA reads TGCAGTGCTAGCAAGGGGATGGGTGGCGGGGAGCTGTTTTTT.

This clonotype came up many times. This CDR3 is CASSRWTGMDAVAKNIQYF. In DNA, the CDR3 is TGTGCCAGCAGTCGCTGGACAGGGATGGACGCGGTAGCCAAAAACATTCAGTACTTC. The rearrangement uses TRBV27 and TRBJ2-4, with 8 positions matching TRBD1. Trimming cost V 5 bases and J 0 bases; bases outside gene matches: 15. The germline V gene encodes CDR1 MNHEY and CDR2 SMNVEV (reference sequence). CDR3 length: 19 amino acids.

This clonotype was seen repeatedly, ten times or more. Written as DNA, the CDR3 is TGTGCCAGCAGCTACTCCCTACGGACAGGGAGAGGCACAGATACGCAGTATTTT. Protein product: CASSYSLRTGRGTDTQYF. V and J are TRBV11-2 and TRBJ2-3, with 8 positions matching TRBD1. This CDR3 region has 18 residues. The germline CDR1 and CDR2 sequences are SGHAT and FQNNGV. J was trimmed by 1 base and V by 4 bases; bases with no gene match: 13.

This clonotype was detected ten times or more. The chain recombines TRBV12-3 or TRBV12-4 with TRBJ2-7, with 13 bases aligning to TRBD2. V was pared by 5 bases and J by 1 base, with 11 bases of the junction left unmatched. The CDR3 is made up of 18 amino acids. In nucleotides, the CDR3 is TGTGCCAGCAGTCAACAGGGGCGGACTAGCGGGAGTTCCTACGAGCAGTACTTC. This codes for CASSQQGRTSGSSYEQYF.

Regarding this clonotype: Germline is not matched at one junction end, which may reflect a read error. The CDR3 region is CAGSSRTGTNSPLHF. In DNA form, the CDR3 reads TGTGCCGGCAGCTCGAGGACAGGGACTAATTCACCCCTCCACTTT. The chain joins TRBV13 to TRBJ1-6; 8 nucleotides align to TRBD1. Germline CDR1 reads PRHDT; CDR2 reads FYEKMQ (reference sequence). The CDR3 spans 15 residues. The full variable domain, with the rest looked up from reference TRBV13 and TRBJ1-6, is AAGVIQSPRHLIKEKRETATLKCYPIPRHDTVYWYQQGPGQDPQFLISFYEKMQSDKGSIPDRFSAQQFSDYHSELNMSSLELGDSALYFCAGSSRTGTNSPLHFGNGTRLTVT.

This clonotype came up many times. The CDR3 region has the DNA TGTGCCAGCAACCTGAGGACAGGGATTTTCTCCCCCCCCGATACGCAGTATTTT. This sequence encodes CASNLRTGIFSPPDTQYF. The chain links TRBV28 to TRBJ2-3; 8 bases align to TRBD1. CDR3 length: 18 amino acids. V lost 7 bases and J lost 6; bases outside the gene matches: 21. Germline V CDR1 and CDR2: MDHEN, SYDVKM.

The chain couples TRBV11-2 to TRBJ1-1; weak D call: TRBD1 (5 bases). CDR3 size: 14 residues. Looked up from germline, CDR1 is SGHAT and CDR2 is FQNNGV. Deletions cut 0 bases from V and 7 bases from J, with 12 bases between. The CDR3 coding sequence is TGTGCCAGCAGCTTAGAAGACAGCCTTAGTGAAGCTTTCTTT. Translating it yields CASSLEDSLSEAFF.

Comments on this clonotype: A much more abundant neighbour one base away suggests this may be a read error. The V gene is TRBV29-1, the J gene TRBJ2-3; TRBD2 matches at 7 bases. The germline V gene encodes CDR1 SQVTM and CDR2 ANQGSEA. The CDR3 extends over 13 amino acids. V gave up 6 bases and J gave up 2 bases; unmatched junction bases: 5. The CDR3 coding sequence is TGCAGCGTGCCAGCGGGAAACACAGATACGCAGTATTTT. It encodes CSVPAGNTDTQYF.

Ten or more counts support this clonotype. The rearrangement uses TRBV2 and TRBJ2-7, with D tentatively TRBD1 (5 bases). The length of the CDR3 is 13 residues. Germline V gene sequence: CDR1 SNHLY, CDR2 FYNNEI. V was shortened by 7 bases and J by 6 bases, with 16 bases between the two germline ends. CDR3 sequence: CASTVVFQGEQYF. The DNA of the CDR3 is TGTGCCAGCACCGTTGTTTTCCAGGGCGAGCAGTACTTC.

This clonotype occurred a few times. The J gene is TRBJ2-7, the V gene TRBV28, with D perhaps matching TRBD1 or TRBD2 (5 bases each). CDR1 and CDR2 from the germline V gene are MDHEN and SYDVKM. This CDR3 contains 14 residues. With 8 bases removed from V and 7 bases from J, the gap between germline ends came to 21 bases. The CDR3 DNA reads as TGTGCCAGCGGAGATGGGGGTAGGGGCGCTGAGCAGTACTTC. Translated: CASGDGGRGAEQYF.

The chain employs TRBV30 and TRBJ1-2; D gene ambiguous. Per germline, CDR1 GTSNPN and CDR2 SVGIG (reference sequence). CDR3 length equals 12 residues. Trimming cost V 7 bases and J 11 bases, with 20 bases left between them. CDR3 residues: CASQARTVGYTF. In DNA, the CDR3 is TGTGCCTCGCAGGCTCGGACCGTGGGTTACACCTTC.

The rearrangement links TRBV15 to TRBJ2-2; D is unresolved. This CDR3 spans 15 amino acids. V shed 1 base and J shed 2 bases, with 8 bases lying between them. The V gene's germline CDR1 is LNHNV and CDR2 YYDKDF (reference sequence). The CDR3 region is CATSRVSGNTGELFF. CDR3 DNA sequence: TGTGCCACCAGCAGAGTCTCCGGTAACACCGGGGAGCTGTTTTTT. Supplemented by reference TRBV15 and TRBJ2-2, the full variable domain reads DAMVIQNPRYQVTQFGKPVTLSCSQTLNHNVMYWYQQKSSQAPKLLFHYYDKDFNNEADTPDNFQSRRPNTSFCFLDIRSPGLGDTAMYLCATSRVSGNTGELFFGEGSRLTVL.

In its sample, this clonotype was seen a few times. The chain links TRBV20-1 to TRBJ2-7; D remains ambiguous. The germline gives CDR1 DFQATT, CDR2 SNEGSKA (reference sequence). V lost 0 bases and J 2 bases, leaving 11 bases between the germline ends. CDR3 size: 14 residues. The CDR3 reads CSARDGPRPYEQYF. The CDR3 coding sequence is TGCAGTGCTAGAGATGGGCCCAGACCCTACGAGCAGTACTTC.

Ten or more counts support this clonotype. In nucleotides, the CDR3 is TGCAGCGTCCCTCAGACTAGTAGCACAGATACGCAGTATTTT. As protein: CSVPQTSSTDTQYF. The chain joins TRBV29-1 to TRBJ2-3; D possibly corresponds to TRBD2 (6 bases). Germline V gene lookup returns CDR1 SQVTM and CDR2 ANQGSEA. The CDR3 covers 14 residues. The V end was cut by 6 bases, the J end by 0 bases, with 13 bases between.